This entry describes one T cell receptor (beta chain). The V gene end was trimmed by 6 bases and the J gene end by 8 bases; junction bases not matched to a gene: 7. Germline V gene data show CDR1 as SEHNR and CDR2 as FQNEAQ (reference sequence). This CDR3 is 14 amino acids long. The data were obtained in a study of CD8+CD57+ T cells in acquired aplastic anemia. Genomic DNA, the template, was used for profiling of the TCR beta VDJ and CDR3. TCRdb reprocessed the reads with MiXCR, giving one entry per CDR3 protein. The sample holds some 150,000 distinct CDR3 sequences, more than 35% seen once. This chain uses TRBV7-9 with TRBJ1-6, with TRBD1 identical over 7 bases. Sequences were obtained from sorted CD4+, CD8+, or CD8+CD57+ T cells (not recorded which) from PBMCs. This sequence was found in a human donor in good health, serving as a control. The CDR3, as DNA: TGTGCCAGCAGTGACGGGGACAGCTATTCACCCCTCCACTTT. Its protein product is CASSDGDSYSPLHF.